Listed below are T cell receptor beta chains from one sample, sequenced in a study of blood T cell repertoires in COVID-19. The assay was immunoSEQ multiplex PCR, and TCRdb's table has in-frame clones only and misses some. This table has approximately 160,000 clones, around 83% appearing once. Material: PBMCs or T cells enriched from blood (not recorded which). Receptor source: a woman between 50 and 59 years old in a cohort exposed to, infected with or recovered from COVID-19 (not recorded which). Both conserved end residues are part of each CDR3. D genes are given only for firm matches. The listing skips clone size in some rows; elsewhere it reads once, few, many or a size class.

>-|TRBJ2-5|-|TRBV6-5
CASSYGQRSQETQYF
TGTGCCAGCAGTTACGGGCAACGCTCGCAAGAGACCCAGTACTTC
>-|TRBJ2-1|-|TRBV11-2
CASSPSGAGANNEQFF
TGTGCCAGCAGCCCATCGGGTGCGGGGGCAAACAATGAGCAGTTCTTC
>-|TRBJ2-1|-|TRBV6-6
CASDGVINNEQFF
TGTGCCAGCGACGGAGTAATTAACAATGAGCAGTTCTTC
>-|TRBJ2-2|TRBD2|TRBV6-4
CASSGSANTGELFF
TGTGCCAGTAGCGGGAGTGCGAACACCGGGGAGCTGTTTTTT
>few|TRBJ2-7|TRBD1|TRBV28
CASSVPGTGNRGDLYEQYF
TGTGCCAGCAGTGTCCCCGGGACAGGGAATAGGGGGGACCTCTACGAGCAGTACTTC
>few|TRBJ1-5|TRBD1|TRBV28
CATIVAGGRSANQPQHF
TGTGCCACCATTGTGGCAGGGGGCCGCTCAGCGAATCAGCCCCAGCATTTT
>-|TRBJ1-4|-|TRBV5-6
CASSLVATNEKLFF
TGTGCCAGCAGCTTGGTCGCAACTAATGAAAAACTGTTTTTT
>-|TRBJ1-2|TRBD1|TRBV10-3
CAISESDRNYGYTF
TGTGCCATCAGTGAGTCGGACAGGAACTATGGCTACACCTTC
>-|TRBJ1-2|-|TRBV7-2
CASSFSFRANYGYTF
TGTGCCAGCAGCTTTTCTTTCCGAGCCAACTATGGCTACACCTTC
>-|TRBJ2-7|-|TRBV3-1/TRBV3-2
CASTQGRGRYEQYF
TGTGCCAGCACCCAGGGGAGGGGGAGATACGAGCAGTACTTC
>-|TRBJ1-2|-|TRBV15
CATSVDFGGAQGYTF
TGTGCCACCAGCGTCGATTTCGGGGGGGCGCAGGGCTACACCTTC
>few|TRBJ2-2|TRBD1|TRBV3-1/TRBV3-2
CASSPLGGQGNGELFF
TGTGCCAGCAGCCCGTTAGGTGGACAGGGGAACGGGGAGCTGTTTTTT
>-|TRBJ2-7|-|TRBV30
CAWSGGSLYEQYF
TGTGCCTGGAGTGGAGGTAGCCTATACGAGCAGTACTTC
>-|TRBJ2-5|-|TRBV10-1
CASRSPQETQYF
TGCGCCAGCAGGAGCCCCCAAGAGACCCAGTACTTC
>-|TRBJ1-1|-|TRBV24-1
CATRSQGDYTEAFF
TGTGCCACCAGATCACAGGGAGATTACACTGAAGCTTTCTTT
>-|TRBJ2-7|-|TRBV12-5
CASDLKLRQVLPYEQYF
TGTGCTAGTGACTTGAAGTTGCGACAGGTCCTTCCCTACGAGCAGTACTTC
>few|TRBJ2-1|TRBD2|TRBV7-2
CASRGGLAGGSYNEQFF
TGTGCCAGCAGGGGAGGACTAGCGGGGGGTTCCTACAATGAGCAGTTCTTC
>-|TRBJ2-3|-|TRBV7-3
CASSLGSSTDTQYF
TGTGCCAGCAGCTTAGGCTCCAGCACAGATACGCAGTATTTT
>-|TRBJ2-7|TRBD2|TRBV5-4
CASSLGTSGYEQYF
TGTGCCAGCAGCCTGGGGACTAGCGGGTACGAGCAGTACTTC
>-|TRBJ1-3|-|TRBV5-5
CASNPAGGLTAGNTIYF
TGTGCCAGCAACCCAGCCGGGGGGCTCACAGCTGGAAACACCATATATTTT